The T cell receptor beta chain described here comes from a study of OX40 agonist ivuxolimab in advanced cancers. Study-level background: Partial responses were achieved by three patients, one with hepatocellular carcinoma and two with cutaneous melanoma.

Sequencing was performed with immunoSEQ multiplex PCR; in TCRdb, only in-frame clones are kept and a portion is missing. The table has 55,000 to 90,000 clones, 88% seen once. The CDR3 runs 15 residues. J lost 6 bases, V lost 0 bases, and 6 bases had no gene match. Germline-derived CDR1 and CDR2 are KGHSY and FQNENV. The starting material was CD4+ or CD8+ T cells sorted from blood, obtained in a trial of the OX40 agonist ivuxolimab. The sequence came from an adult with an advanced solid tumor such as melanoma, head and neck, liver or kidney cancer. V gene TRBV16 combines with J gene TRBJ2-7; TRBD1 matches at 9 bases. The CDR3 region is CASSQSLQGASEQYF. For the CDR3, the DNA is TGTGCCAGCAGCCAATCCTTACAGGGGGCGAGCGAGCAGTACTTC.